The 17 T cell receptor beta chains below were found in one sample sequenced in a study of regulatory T cells in long-lasting Graves disease. In building TCR beta libraries, iRepertoire HTBI primers were used together with Arm-PCR of CDR3 regions. TCRdb itself ran the multiplex PCR reads through MiXCR, one entry per CDR3 protein. Of 410,000 or so distinct CDR3 sequences detected, 14% to 15% appear once; the ten largest clones hold around 15%. The time point here: newly diagnosed GD, antithyroid drugs for less than 3 months. TCR sequences were obtained from RNA taken from PBMCs. A further study also used this sample, focusing on T cells in Graves' hyperthyroidism and ophthalmopathy.

The source material was peripheral blood mononuclear cells (PBMCs), sampled at new diagnosis, from a patient treated with antithyroid drugs. The receptors were gathered from a woman under 40 with Graves disease.

In its sample, this clonotype was seen a few times. The chain joins TRBV5-1 to TRBJ1-1; possibly TRBD1 for D (6 bases). This CDR3 is 14 amino acids long. Germline assignment: CDR1 SGHRS and CDR2 YFSETQ. Trimming stripped 2 bases from V and 0 bases from J, with 8 bases between. The CDR3 is CASSLYRVNTEAFF. The CDR3 coding sequence is TGCGCCAGCAGCTTATACAGGGTGAACACTGAAGCTTTCTTT.

The rearrangement links TRBV9 to TRBJ2-5, with no clear D. V lost 5 bases to trimming and J lost 1 base, with 9 bases between them. Germline V gene data show CDR1 as SGDLS and CDR2 as YYNGEE. The CDR3 length is 13 residues. This chain's CDR3 is CASSGNSQETQYF. In nucleotides, the CDR3 is TGTGCCAGCAGTGGGAACTCCCAAGAGACCCAGTACTTC.

This clonotype was recorded at least ten times. The chain combines TRBV6-1 with TRBJ2-7, with 8 bases aligning to TRBD2. Per the germline V gene, CDR1 is MNHNS and CDR2 is SASEGT. The CDR3 contains 14 residues. The ends lost 7 bases at V and 4 bases at J; junction bases unmatched: 9. The DNA for the CDR3 is TGTGCCAGCACCAACCCCGGGGGGGGGTACGAGCAGTACTTC. This sequence encodes CASTNPGGGYEQYF.

This clonotype came up many times. This chain uses TRBV28 with TRBJ1-2; TRBD1 matches 9 bases. Trimming took 6 bases from V and 7 from J; bases not matched to a gene: 9. Germline CDR1 and CDR2: MDHEN and SYDVKM. This CDR3 contains 14 residues. CDR3 nucleotides: TGTGCCAGCAGCATACAGGGGGCCGAAGGTGGCTACACCTTC. As protein: CASSIQGAEGGYTF.

V gene TRBV5-1 combines with J gene TRBJ2-5; TRBD2 matches 9 bases. The CDR3 has 15 residues. Per germline, CDR1 SGHRS and CDR2 YFSETQ. J lost 2 bases, V lost 4 bases, and 6 bases had no gene match. The CDR3 spells CASSPVAGVQETQYF. In DNA, the CDR3 is TGCGCCAGCAGCCCCGTAGCGGGAGTACAAGAGACCCAGTACTTC.

Many counts were recorded for this clonotype. The rearrangement joins TRBV27 to TRBJ2-7; the match to TRBD2 covers 7 bases. V was pared by 4 bases and J by 2 bases, with 8 bases of the junction left unmatched. Germline lookup yields CDR1 MNHEY and CDR2 SMNVEV (reference sequence). CDR3 length equals 15 residues. CDR3 sequence reads: CASSSVAGTTYEQYF. The DNA of the CDR3 is TGTGCCAGCAGTTCGGTAGCGGGCACGACCTACGAGCAGTACTTC.

At least ten counts were recorded for this clonotype. The chain combines TRBV11-2 with TRBJ2-3; no reliable D call. The CDR3 has 12 amino acids. Trimming stripped 7 bases from V and 3 bases from J, with 8 bases between. The germline V gene has CDR1 SGHAT and CDR2 FQNNGV. The CDR3 DNA reads as TGTGCCAGCACCGCTTTAACAGATACGCAGTATTTT. It is translated as CASTALTDTQYF.

The rearrangement links TRBV10-1 to TRBJ2-2, with a possible D match to TRBD2 (5 bases). The CDR3 is 15 residues long. Germline V gene lookup returns CDR1 WNHNN and CDR2 SYGVQD (reference sequence). Trimming removed 2 bases at V and 4 bases at J, with 11 bases between. The CDR3 coding sequence is TGCGCCAGCAGTGAGAGGTGGGAGCTCACCGGGGAGCTGTTTTTT. Translated: CASSERWELTGELFF.

This clonotype was counted at least ten times. V gene TRBV2 combines with J gene TRBJ2-7; D remains ambiguous. Germline V gene sequence: CDR1 SNHLY, CDR2 FYNNEI. Trimming pared 0 bases from V and 7 bases from J, leaving 7 bases between. The CDR3 spans 12 residues. Here the CDR3 reads CASSEARPEQYF. CDR3 nucleotide sequence: TGTGCCAGCAGTGAAGCAAGGCCAGAGCAGTACTTC.

This clonotype has just a few counts. The chain couples TRBV3-1 to TRBJ2-2; D may be TRBD2 (6 bases). Germline assignment: CDR1 LGHDT and CDR2 YNNKEL (reference sequence). The CDR3 consists of 17 residues. V was trimmed by 4 bases and J by 0 bases, leaving 15 bases between them. CDR3 bases: TGTGCCAGCAGCCCCTTGGGAGGAGGAGCGAACACCGGGGAGCTGTTTTTT. Translating gives CASSPLGGGANTGELFF.

This clonotype was observed many times. This chain joins TRBV13 and TRBJ2-3; TRBD2 matches 10 bases. Per germline, CDR1 PRHDT and CDR2 FYEKMQ (reference sequence). This CDR3 contains 15 residues. The V gene end was trimmed by 2 bases and the J gene end by 4 bases; junction bases not matched to a gene: 3. CDR3 nucleotide sequence: TGTGCCAGCAGCTTAACTAGCGGGACCCCAGATACGCAGTATTTT. Its protein product is CASSLTSGTPDTQYF.

Turning to this clonotype: A much larger clonotype is one base distant, so this may be a read error. CDR3 DNA sequence: TGTGCCAGCAGCTCACAGGGGGCCAAGTACGATGAGCAGTTCTTC. Translation gives CASSSQGAKYDEQFF. The V call is TRBV7-9, the J call TRBJ2-1, with 9 bases identical to TRBD1. Germline CDR1 reads SEHNR; CDR2 reads FQNEAQ (reference sequence). This CDR3 comprises 15 residues. The V and J ends lost 4 bases and 8 bases, in that order; junction bases with no gene match: 9.

This clonotype was seen more than once but under ten times. CDR3 DNA: TGTGCCTGGAGTTCACGCTCAGATGGCGAGCAGTTCTTC. Protein: CAWSSRSDGEQFF. The V and J genes are TRBV30 and TRBJ2-1; D not resolved. CDR1 is GTSNPN and CDR2 is SVGIG in the germline V gene (reference sequence). The ends were cut back, 2 bases at V and 10 bases at J, with 15 bases in the middle. The CDR3 covers 13 residues.

This clonotype was seen at least ten times. The chain couples TRBV2 to TRBJ1-2; 7 nucleotides match TRBD1. This CDR3 is built from 13 residues. Germline CDR1 reads SNHLY; CDR2 reads FYNNEI. V lost 1 base and J lost 6; bases outside the gene matches: 2. CDR3 in DNA: TGTGCCAGCAGTGAAGAGGGGGCAAATGGCTACACCTTC. Amino acid sequence: CASSEEGANGYTF.

DNA of the CDR3: TGTGCCAGCAGCACCGGAGCTAGCGGATGGAACAATGAGCAGTTCTTC. It specifies CASSTGASGWNNEQFF. The chain recombines TRBV5-5 with TRBJ2-1; 7 bases match TRBD2. The ends lost 4 bases at V and 5 bases at J; junction bases unmatched: 12. This CDR3 spans 16 amino acids. Germline V gene data show CDR1 as SGHKS and CDR2 as YYEKEE (reference sequence). Variable domain in full (rest from reference TRBV5-5 and TRBJ2-1): DAGVTQSPTHLIKTRGQQVTLRCSPISGHKSVSWYQQVLGQGPQFIFQYYEKEERGRGNFPDRFSARQFPNYSSELNVNALLLGDSALYLCASSTGASGWNNEQFFGPGTRLTVL.

The chain uses TRBV4-1 and TRBJ1-2, with D hard to call. Trimming removed 0 bases at V and 8 bases at J, with 10 bases between. This CDR3 has 13 amino acids. Germline CDR1 MGHRA, CDR2 YSYEKL. CDR3 amino acids: CASSQDEGEGYTF. The CDR3 coding sequence is TGCGCCAGCAGCCAAGATGAAGGAGAAGGCTACACCTTC.

This clonotype was seen at least ten times. The chain carries TRBV19 and TRBJ2-7, with 8 bases lining up with TRBD1. CDR3 length: 16 amino acids. From germline, CDR1 is LNHDA and CDR2 SQIVND (reference sequence). Germline trimming cut 4 bases from V and 0 bases from J; bases unmatched to any gene: 8. CDR3 sequence: CASSTTGQGSSYEQYF. The CDR3 bases are TGTGCCAGTAGTACGACCGGACAGGGTAGCTCCTACGAGCAGTACTTC. The whole variable domain, remainder taken from reference TRBV19 and TRBJ2-7, is DGGITQSPKYLFRKEGQNVTLSCEQNLNHDAMYWYRQDPGQGLRLIYYSQIVNDFQKGDIAEGYSVSREKKESFPLTVTSAQKNPTAFYLCASSTTGQGSSYEQYFGPGTRLTVT.